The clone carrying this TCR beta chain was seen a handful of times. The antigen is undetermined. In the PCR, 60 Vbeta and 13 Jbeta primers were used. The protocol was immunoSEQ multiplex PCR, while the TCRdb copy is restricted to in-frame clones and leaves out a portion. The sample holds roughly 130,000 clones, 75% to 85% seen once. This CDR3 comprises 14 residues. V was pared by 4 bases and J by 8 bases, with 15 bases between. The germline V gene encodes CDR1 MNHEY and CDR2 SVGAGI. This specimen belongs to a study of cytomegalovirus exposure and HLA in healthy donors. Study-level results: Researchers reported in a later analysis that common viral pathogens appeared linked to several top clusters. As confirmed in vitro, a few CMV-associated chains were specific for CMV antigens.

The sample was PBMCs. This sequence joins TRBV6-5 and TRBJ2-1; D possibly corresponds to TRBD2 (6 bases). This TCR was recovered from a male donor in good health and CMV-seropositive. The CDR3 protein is CASSFGTAKDEQFF. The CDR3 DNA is TGTGCCAGCAGTTTCGGGACTGCAAAGGATGAGCAGTTCTTC.